This TCR beta chain is drawn from a study of blood T cell repertoires in COVID-19 (TCRdb year 2020). Regarding the complete study: The collaborator samples originated in the United States, Italy and Spain and spanned the acute and convalescent phases of COVID-19. The material from the prospective study consisted of cDNA or gDNA derived from T cells, B-cell-depleted T cells, or PBMCs. The dataset comprised deeply sampled blood TCRbeta repertoires from subjects exposed to, actively infected with, or recovered from COVID-19. The repertoires were released in a freely available public database meant as a resource for research on the immune response to SARS-CoV-2. The samples were drawn from the first 160 participants of the ongoing ImmuneRACE study and from 1,200 or so subjects provided by 6 global collaborators. Nearly every sample came with metadata listing a de-identified subject ID, COVID-19 status, age in years and sex. Where available, HLA class I and class II types were obtained from metadata supplied by the sample provider rather than from assay-based typing.

Overall study results and their limits: The amount of clinical and demographic metadata varied by source and participant and was provided uncurated.

To note about this clone: Its binding antigen is unknown. Base qualities are not recorded, but no much larger clone differs from it by a single base.

The trim is 2 bases for V and 8 bases for J, with a gap of 9 bases between the germline ends. CDR1 and CDR2 are read off the germline V gene as ENHRY and SYGVKD. Taken from cysteine to phenylalanine, the CDR3 has 12 residues. The retained sequence is limited to the CDR3, 36 bases, with the frame set at the first base. TCRbeta CDR3 regions were amplified from genomic DNA using the immunoSEQ Assay, a bias-controlled multiplex PCR. Under the source paper's analysis protocol: The number of nucleated cells in each sample was estimated by amplification of reference gene primers within the assay. To quantify the absolute abundance of each unique TCRbeta CDR3 rearrangement, sequence reads were collapsed and filtered. For each sample, productive Simpson clonality was calculated as the square root of Simpson's diversity index over productive rearrangements. The table was pulled from immuneACCESS by TCRdb, which kept in-frame rearrangements only. Such tables lose some clones; where checked, under half of the loss comes from unresolved V genes, and the rest has no known cause. D and trimming come from the DNA, and the V and J calls and clone size come from that table. In all, the sample holds a few hundred thousand clones, and around 86% of those were seen once. The ten biggest clones cover about 4.8% of the sample.

In the prospective study, participants were about 18 to 95 years old, resided in around 25 geographic areas of the United States, and were enrolled through a virtual design. Cohort assignment in the prospective study relied on participant-reported clinical history from a screening survey and a study questionnaire. Recovered participants in ImmuneRACE Cohort 3 were defined as having two consecutive negative NP/OP PCR tests, clearance from a healthcare professional, or resolution of symptoms. Each participant in the prospective study had whole blood, serum and a nasopharyngeal or oropharyngeal swab collected by mobile phlebotomists. Over a roughly 2-month period, participants in the prospective study had the option of providing additional blood draws and questionnaires. Before DNA extraction, prospective study blood samples were shipped either frozen or at room temperature.

The sequenced material came from PBMCs or T cells enriched from blood (not recorded which). The rearrangement joined TRBV10-3 to TRBJ1-2; a weak D assignment points to TRBD1 (5 bases agree). This TCR was recovered from a woman in her forties or fifties who had recovered from COVID-19. The sequenced DNA: TGTGCCATCAGTGAGACAGGCACCGGCTACACCTTC. Its protein product is CAISETGTGYTF.